Described below is a single T cell receptor beta chain sequence and its context. The antigen remains undetermined. Germline V gene data show CDR1 as KGHSH and CDR2 as LQKENI. The CDR3 runs 14 residues. V gave up 1 base and J gave up 2 bases; unmatched junction bases: 1. Clones were sequenced by immunoSEQ multiplex PCR, and TCRdb holds only the in-frame ones, with some missing. Among some 110,000 clones listed, 88% were seen once. These data belong to a study of T cell responses to AZD1222 COVID-19 vaccine. Study-wide points: Clonal diversity may have been underestimated, and the donors were mostly white British, with more females than males.

The specimen comprised peripheral blood, sampled on day 0 of AZD1222 vaccination. The sequence was collected from an adult in good health. The V and J genes are TRBV18 and TRBJ2-5, with 7 bases that match TRBD2. The CDR3 DNA reads TGTGCCAGCTCACCACAGGGAGGGCAAGAGACCCAGTACTTC. It codes for CASSPQGGQETQYF.